The present T cell receptor (beta chain) was sequenced within a study of cytomegalovirus exposure and HLA in healthy donors. General study findings and limits: In a later analysis, TCR beta V- and J-gene trimming was associated with a missense DCLRE1C variant.

As for this clone: The target antigen is unknown.

The PCR was carried out with 60 Vbeta primers and 13 Jbeta primers. Clones were sequenced by immunoSEQ multiplex PCR, and TCRdb holds only the in-frame ones, with some missing. This sample has about 210,000 clones, with 70% to 90% found just once. The sample consisted of PBMCs. This sequence originates from a woman aged 25 to 39 in good health and CMV-seronegative.

The CDR3 nucleotides are TGTGCCAGCAGTGAATTTCGATCGGGAGGCTACAATGAGCAGTTCTTC. The encoded protein is CASSEFRSGGYNEQFF. This sequence joins TRBV2 and TRBJ2-1; the match to TRBD2 covers 7 bases. Germline CDR1 reads SNHLY; CDR2 reads FYNNEI. J gave up 3 bases and V 2 bases, and 7 bases lay outside the gene matches. The CDR3 has 16 amino acids.